Below are 11 T cell receptor beta chains sequenced from a single sample in a study of OX40 agonist ivuxolimab in advanced cancers. Method: immunoSEQ multiplex PCR; TCRdb's copy keeps in-frame clones and lacks some. The table has about 73,000 clones, 65% to 90% seen once. The sequencing here drew on CD4+ or CD8+ T cells sorted from blood, taken in a trial of the OX40 agonist ivuxolimab. These receptors were taken from an adult with an advanced solid tumor such as melanoma, head and neck, liver or kidney cancer.

The rearrangement links TRBV18 to TRBJ2-2; 9 nucleotides match TRBD1. With V trimmed by 3 bases and J by 4 bases, 6 bases remained unmatched. The CDR3 runs to 16 residues. Germline-derived CDR1 and CDR2 are KGHSH and LQKENI. The DNA for the CDR3 is TGTGCCAGCTCACCCGGGACAGGGCCGGCCACCGGGGAGCTGTTTTTT. This encodes CASSPGTGPATGELFF. Looking up the rest from reference TRBV18 and TRBJ2-2 gives the full variable domain: NAGVMQNPRHLVRRRGQEARLRCSPMKGHSHVYWYRQLPEEGLKFMVYLQKENIIDESGMPKERFSAEFPKEGPSILRIQQVVRGDSAAYFCASSPGTGPATGELFFGEGSRLTVL.

The chain has TRBV30 and TRBJ2-3; D is perhaps TRBD1 (6 bases). The CDR3 is 14 amino acids. V lost 1 base, J lost 2 bases, and 10 bases lay in between. Per germline, CDR1 GTSNPN and CDR2 SVGIG (reference sequence). In DNA, the CDR3 is TGTGCCTGGAGTGAGGGACAACCCACAGATACGCAGTATTTT. Its protein is CAWSEGQPTDTQYF. Supplemented by reference TRBV30 and TRBJ2-3, the full variable domain reads SQTIHQWPATLVQPVGSPLSLECTVEGTSNPNLYWYRQAAGRGLQLLFYSVGIGQISSEVPQNLSASRPQDRQFILSSKKLLLSDSGFYLCAWSEGQPTDTQYFGPGTRLTVL.

The chain links TRBV18 to TRBJ2-5; TRBD1 agrees at 11 bases. Per germline, CDR1 KGHSH and CDR2 LQKENI. Losses at the gene ends were 4 bases for V and 2 bases for J; bases not matched to a gene: 6. There are 16 residues in the CDR3. CDR3 in amino acids: CASSLAGTGGQETQYF. CDR3 bases: TGTGCCAGCTCACTGGCCGGGACAGGGGGTCAAGAGACCCAGTACTTC.

The V and J genes are TRBV5-1 and TRBJ2-1; 7 nucleotides agree with TRBD1. Germline V gene data show CDR1 as SGHRS and CDR2 as YFSETQ. J lost 7 bases, V lost 4 bases, and 14 bases had no gene match. CDR3 length: 16 residues. Here the CDR3 reads CASSRGSGGIGNEQFF. The CDR3 DNA sequence: TGCGCCAGCAGCCGGGGCTCAGGGGGAATAGGGAATGAGCAGTTCTTC.

The V and J genes are TRBV4-3 and TRBJ1-5; D uncertain. V lost 1 base, J lost 3 bases, and 10 bases lay in between. Looked up from germline, CDR1 is LGHNA and CDR2 is YSLEER. This CDR3 is 15 amino acids long. CDR3 bases: TGCGCCAGCAGCCAAGTTACGGGGTCCAATCAGCCCCAGCATTTT. Its translation is CASSQVTGSNQPQHF.

This clone was recorded a few times. This sequence joins TRBV30 and TRBJ2-7, with D possibly being TRBD2 (5 bases). The CDR3 contains 12 residues. Germline assignment: CDR1 GTSNPN and CDR2 SVGIG (reference sequence). The V and J ends lost 7 bases and 2 bases respectively, with 12 bases between them. CDR3 sequence reads: CASGRNPYEQYF. The DNA for the CDR3 is TGTGCCTCGGGAAGAAATCCCTACGAGCAGTACTTC. The full variable domain, in which reference TRBV30 and TRBJ2-7 provide the parts outside the CDR3, is SQTIHQWPATLVQPVGSPLSLECTVEGTSNPNLYWYRQAAGRGLQLLFYSVGIGQISSEVPQNLSASRPQDRQFILSSKKLLLSDSGFYLCASGRNPYEQYFGPGTRLTVT.

The chain is built from TRBV10-3 and TRBJ1-1, with D unclear. Trimming removed 2 bases at V and 1 base at J, with 8 bases between. The CDR3 runs 14 residues. Germline CDR1 reads ENHRY; CDR2 reads SYGVKD. The DNA of the CDR3 is TGTGCCATCAGTGAGAGCCCCCAGAACACTGAAGCTTTCTTT. Encoded protein: CAISESPQNTEAFF.

The gene calls are TRBV5-1 and TRBJ2-7; maybe TRBD2 (6 bases). Trimming shortened V by 4 bases and J by 4 bases, and 24 bases separated the two germline ends. Per germline, CDR1 SGHRS and CDR2 YFSETQ. The CDR3 consists of 17 residues. This CDR3 reads CASSLRTDTGVSYEQYF. The CDR3 DNA reads TGCGCCAGCAGCCTTCGGACTGATACGGGAGTGTCGTACGAGCAGTACTTC.

The chain uses TRBV6-1 and TRBJ1-5; 8 nucleotides align to TRBD1. With V trimmed by 7 bases and J by 7 bases, 3 bases remained unmatched. The CDR3 consists of 12 residues. CDR1 is MNHNS and CDR2 is SASEGT in the germline V gene. DNA for the CDR3: TGTGCCAGCAATCCAGGGGGCCAGCCCCAGCATTTT. Translated: CASNPGGQPQHF.

Points on this clone: Relative to the germline gene, one junction end is altered; a read error may explain this. The chain has TRBV5-1 and TRBJ1-1; D may be TRBD1 (6 bases). CDR1 is SGHRS, CDR2 YFSETQ, per germline. The CDR3 runs 15 residues. The CDR3 nucleotides read TGCGCCAGCAGCTTACTGGACAGACTGAACACTGAAGTTTTCTTT. Its translation is CASSLLDRLNTEVFF.

CDR3 sequence reads: CASSLVGSGRAGEQYF. The CDR3 DNA reads as TGTGCCAGCAGTTTAGTGGGGAGTGGGAGGGCGGGAGAGCAGTACTTC. The chain couples TRBV27 to TRBJ2-7; 7 bases line up with TRBD2. The CDR3 sequence is 16 residues long. The junction had 14 bases not matched to a gene; V was cut back by 2 bases and J by 7 bases. The germline V gene encodes CDR1 MNHEY and CDR2 SMNVEV (reference sequence).